This TCR beta chain stems from a study of blood T cell repertoires in COVID-19. In the source study's methods: Amplification of reference gene primers provided the estimated nucleated cell counts. Only in-frame clones appear in the TCRdb table, and some are missing; sequencing was by immunoSEQ multiplex PCR. Clone size and V and J calls were adopted from that table, with D and trimming inferred from the DNA. Of 150,000 to 200,000 clones listed, roughly nine tenths are singletons. The length of the CDR3 is 12 residues. With V trimmed by 6 bases and J by 5 bases, 3 bases remained unmatched. The germline CDR1 and CDR2 sequences are MNHEY and SVGAGI.

The receptor was derived from a man in his sixties with active or convalescent COVID-19. The chain couples TRBV6-5 to TRBJ2-7; 8 bases agree with TRBD1. The sequenced sample was peripheral blood. CDR3 sequence (DNA): TGTGCCAGCAGGACAGGGGCCCACGAGCAGTACTTC. Its protein is CASRTGAHEQYF.